Following are 30 T cell receptor beta chains from one sample sequenced in a study of memory CD4+ T cells and cytomegalovirus serostatus. Single viable CD3+CD4+CD8-CD45RO+ cells were sorted as the memory CD4+ T cells. The method was immunoSEQ multiplex PCR; TCRdb's version includes in-frame clones alone and lacks a portion of them. The data show 55,000 to 60,000 clones, around 80% seen once. The sequenced material came from memory CD4+ T cells from blood. The receptors here all came from an adult in good health and CMV-seronegative.

The chain combines TRBV27 with TRBJ2-7; TRBD1 agrees at 8 bases. V shed 5 bases and J 3 bases; nucleotides not matched to a gene: 12. The CDR3 is 16 residues long. Germline assignment: CDR1 MNHEY and CDR2 SMNVEV (reference sequence). In nucleotides, the CDR3 is TGTGCCAGCAGTGATACACCCGGAACAGGGGGCTACGAGCAGTACTTC. It yields the protein CASSDTPGTGGYEQYF.

This clone has just one count. This CDR3 is also generated by other DNA sequences in the sample. The chain joins TRBV30 to TRBJ2-3, with D unclear. The CDR3 is made up of 11 amino acids. From germline, CDR1 is GTSNPN and CDR2 SVGIG (reference sequence). V was clipped by 5 bases and J by 1 base, with 4 bases between them. CDR3 amino acids: CAWGGTDTQYF. For the CDR3, the DNA is TGTGCCTGGGGGGGCACAGATACGCAGTATTTT.

The chain couples TRBV7-9 to TRBJ1-1; D gene uncertain. Germline V gene lookup returns CDR1 SEHNR and CDR2 FQNEAQ (reference sequence). Trimming pared 5 bases from V and 1 base from J, leaving 8 bases between. This CDR3 spans 13 amino acids. In DNA form, the CDR3 reads TGTGCCAGCAGCGAACAAGCGAACACTGAAGCTTTCTTT. It yields the protein CASSEQANTEAFF.

The chain carries TRBV27 and TRBJ2-1, with 7 bases aligning to TRBD2. CDR3 length: 16 residues. V lost 10 bases, J lost 1 base, and 13 bases stayed unmatched. Germline CDR1 MNHEY, CDR2 SMNVEV (reference sequence). CDR3 sequence reads: CAIRPSGGGSYNEQFF. The CDR3, as DNA: TGTGCCATCCGACCTTCGGGGGGAGGATCCTACAATGAGCAGTTCTTC.

The V gene is TRBV21-1, the J gene TRBJ1-2. TRBV21-1 is a listed pseudogene. The length of the CDR3 is 14 residues. The CDR3 DNA reads as TGTGCCAGCAGCAAAGGCAAGGGTAACTATGGCTACACCTTC. Residues: CASSKGKGNYGYTF.

V usage is TRBV7-9 and J usage is TRBJ1-2, with 7 bases lining up with TRBD1. The CDR3 runs 14 residues. The junction had 6 bases not matched to a gene; V was cut back by 5 bases and J by 3 bases. The germline gives CDR1 SEHNR, CDR2 FQNEAQ (reference sequence). The CDR3 spells CASSRTGVDYGYTF. In DNA form, the CDR3 reads TGTGCCAGCAGCCGTACAGGGGTGGACTATGGCTACACCTTC.

The rearrangement uses TRBV18 and TRBJ2-2; D ambiguous. V was cut by 4 bases and J by 0 bases, with 6 bases left in between. CDR3 size: 14 residues. Germline V gives CDR1 KGHSH, CDR2 LQKENI. The CDR3 here is CASSLTTNTGELFF. DNA of the CDR3: TGTGCCAGCTCACTGACAACGAACACCGGGGAGCTGTTTTTT. The whole variable domain, filled in from reference TRBV18 and TRBJ2-2, reads NAGVMQNPRHLVRRRGQEARLRCSPMKGHSHVYWYRQLPEEGLKFMVYLQKENIIDESGMPKERFSAEFPKEGPSILRIQQVVRGDSAAYFCASSLTTNTGELFFGEGSRLTVL.

The chain combines TRBV6-4 with TRBJ2-3; TRBD2 might be the D (6 bases). CDR3 length: 14 amino acids. Germline-derived CDR1 and CDR2 are MRHNA and SNTAGT. V lost 5 bases and J 2 bases, leaving 11 bases between the germline ends. CDR3 nucleotides: TGTGCCAGCAGTCCTAGCGATTTCACAGATACGCAGTATTTT. Encoded protein: CASSPSDFTDTQYF.

This chain uses TRBV10-2 with TRBJ2-1, with D perhaps TRBD1 (5 bases). The length of the CDR3 is 14 residues. The germline gives CDR1 WSHSY, CDR2 SAAADI. Trimming removed 5 bases at V and 7 bases at J, with 15 bases between. CDR3 amino acids: CASSTQGSGNEQFF. The CDR3 bases are TGCGCCAGCAGTACCCAGGGAAGTGGGAATGAGCAGTTCTTC.

The chain links TRBV18 to TRBJ2-1; 11 positions match TRBD2. The CDR3 is 17 residues long. Trimming cost V 5 bases and J 4 bases; bases outside gene matches: 10. Germline V gene data show CDR1 as KGHSH and CDR2 as LQKENI. The CDR3 reads CASSSASRTSGYNEQFF. CDR3 bases: TGTGCCAGCTCATCTGCGAGTCGGACTAGCGGGTACAATGAGCAGTTCTTC.

The chain combines TRBV5-1 with TRBJ1-3, with unresolved D. The length of the CDR3 is 14 residues. CDR1 SGHRS and CDR2 YFSETQ come from the germline V gene. The V end lost 4 bases, the J end lost 4 bases, and 12 bases lay between the germline ends. This chain's CDR3 is CASSREGAGNTIYF. DNA for the CDR3: TGCGCCAGCAGCCGCGAGGGAGCGGGAAACACCATATATTTT.

The rearrangement joins TRBV11-2 to TRBJ2-7; 7 nucleotides agree with TRBD2. Germline V gene sequence: CDR1 SGHAT, CDR2 FQNNGV. This CDR3 region has 13 residues. The V segment lost 2 bases and the J segment 5 bases; nucleotides outside the gene matches: 3. CDR3 DNA sequence: TGTGCCAGCAGCTTAAGCGGGATAAACGAGCAGTACTTC. Encoded protein: CASSLSGINEQYF.

The chain links TRBV6-1 to TRBJ2-5; TRBD2 is a possible D gene (5 bases). The J call may not be correct, given that the DNA end is closer to TRBJ2-7. Germline CDR1 MNHNS, CDR2 SASEGT. CDR3 length: 14 amino acids. The CDR3 DNA reads TGTGCCAGCAGTGATGAGGGCCCAACCTACGAGCAGTACTTC. Protein sequence: CASSDEGPTYEQYF.

Ten or more counts support this clone. V gene TRBV4-2 combines with J gene TRBJ1-1; D is possibly TRBD1 (6 bases). The CDR3 extends over 14 amino acids. With 4 bases removed from V and 0 bases from J, the gap between germline ends came to 9 bases. Germline values: CDR1 LGHNA, CDR2 YNFKEQ. The CDR3 nucleotides read TGTGCCAGCAGCCCACAGGGATTGAACACTGAAGCTTTCTTT. Its protein product is CASSPQGLNTEAFF.

The CDR3 sequence is CASSEARGVVAEAFF. Written as DNA, the CDR3 is TGTGCCAGCAGTGAAGCAAGGGGGGTAGTGGCTGAAGCTTTCTTT. The chain employs TRBV6-1 and TRBJ1-1; TRBD1 is a possible D gene (6 bases). Trimming removed 0 bases from V and 6 bases from J, with 14 bases in between. Germline loops: CDR1 MNHNS, CDR2 SASEGT. CDR3 length equals 15 residues.

J is TRBJ1-5 and V is TRBV27; D not certain. The CDR3 is 14 amino acids. V lost 4 bases to trimming and J lost 5 bases, with 12 bases between them. Germline CDR1 is MNHEY and CDR2 is SMNVEV (reference sequence). This CDR3 reads CASSSRSRYQPQHF. The CDR3 DNA follows: TGTGCCAGCAGTTCTCGTAGTCGATATCAGCCCCAGCATTTT.

This clone was picked up a small number of times. The gene calls are TRBV7-3 and TRBJ1-1, with no clear D. CDR3 length equals 13 residues. CDR1 SGHTA and CDR2 FQGTGA come from the germline V gene. Trimming left V 5 bases short and J 5 bases short, with 12 bases between. The CDR3 DNA follows: TGTGCCAGCAGCCCGACTGTGGCAACTGAAGCTTTCTTT. This codes for CASSPTVATEAFF.

The rearrangement uses TRBV5-4 and TRBJ2-1; TRBD1 matches 11 bases. The CDR3 is made up of 15 amino acids. From germline, CDR1 is SGHNT and CDR2 YYREEE (reference sequence). The junction had 1 base not matched to a gene; V was cut back by 4 bases and J by 1 base. The CDR3 spells CASSRDRGSYNEQFF. The CDR3 DNA reads TGTGCCAGCAGCCGGGACAGGGGGTCCTACAATGAGCAGTTCTTC.

The V call is TRBV9, the J call TRBJ1-1; D is perhaps TRBD1 (5 bases). V was shortened by 3 bases and J by 1 base, with 10 bases between the two germline ends. Per germline, CDR1 SGDLS and CDR2 YYNGEE. The CDR3 length is 14 residues. CDR3 loop: CASSGGLENTEAFF. The CDR3 bases are TGTGCCAGCAGCGGGGGGTTGGAGAACACTGAAGCTTTCTTT.

This clone was observed once. J is TRBJ2-1 and V is TRBV27, with D tentatively TRBD1 (5 bases). The V gene's germline CDR1 is MNHEY and CDR2 SMNVEV (reference sequence). Trimming removed 2 bases from V and 9 bases from J, with 11 bases in between. CDR3 length equals 13 residues. The CDR3 is CASSLKGFGEQFF. In DNA form, the CDR3 reads TGTGCCAGCAGTTTAAAGGGGTTTGGTGAGCAGTTCTTC.

This chain joins TRBV19 and TRBJ2-1, with TRBD2 matching over 7 bases. Trimming cost V 6 bases and J 2 bases; bases outside gene matches: 7. This CDR3 has 15 amino acids. Germline V lookup: CDR1 LNHDA, CDR2 SQIVND (reference sequence). The CDR3 nucleotides are TGTGCCAGTAGAAGCCGGACTAGTGCCTACAATGAGCAGTTCTTC. Translated, it gives CASRSRTSAYNEQFF.

V and J are TRBV18 and TRBJ2-3, with TRBD1 as a possible D gene (5 bases). The CDR3 contains 14 residues. Germline CDR1 and CDR2: KGHSH and LQKENI. V dropped 5 bases and J dropped 3 bases, with 12 bases sitting between them. This CDR3 reads CASSMTAGTDTQYF. The DNA of the CDR3 is TGTGCCAGCTCAATGACAGCCGGGACAGATACGCAGTATTTT.

The chain links TRBV19 to TRBJ2-1; 13 bases match TRBD2. In germline, CDR1 is LNHDA, CDR2 SQIVND (reference sequence). CDR3 length equals 16 residues. Trimming at V came to 4 bases and at J to 9 bases, leaving 9 bases not matched to a gene. The CDR3 coding sequence is TGTGCCAGTAGTACCCCTGGGACTAGCGGGAAGTTTGAGCAGTTCTTC. Translated, it gives CASSTPGTSGKFEQFF.

The rearrangement joins TRBV28 to TRBJ2-1, with TRBD2 matching over 10 bases. Germline CDR1 is MDHEN and CDR2 is SYDVKM. J was trimmed by 2 bases and V by 6 bases; bases with no gene match: 4. CDR3 length: 15 amino acids. DNA for the CDR3: TGTGCCAGCAGCCCCCTAGCGGGAGCCTACAATGAGCAGTTCTTC. Protein product: CASSPLAGAYNEQFF.

This rearrangement joins TRBV27 to TRBJ2-1; 9 bases fit TRBD1. With V trimmed by 6 bases and J by 7 bases, 19 bases remained unmatched. Germline-derived CDR1 and CDR2 are MNHEY and SMNVEV (reference sequence). This CDR3 contains 18 residues. The DNA for the CDR3 is TGTGCCAGCAGCCCCATTCTTCCCGGGACAGGGTCGGGGAATGAGCAGTTCTTC. This translates into CASSPILPGTGSGNEQFF.

V and J are TRBV18 and TRBJ2-1; D possibly corresponds to TRBD2 (5 bases). V lost 2 bases and J lost 4, with 12 bases in between. CDR1 KGHSH and CDR2 LQKENI come from the germline V gene. CDR3 size: 15 residues. Here the CDR3 DNA reads TGTGCCAGCTCACCAACTCGGGGTAGATACAATGAGCAGTTCTTC. Translating it yields CASSPTRGRYNEQFF. Looking up the rest from reference TRBV18 and TRBJ2-1 gives the full variable domain: NAGVMQNPRHLVRRRGQEARLRCSPMKGHSHVYWYRQLPEEGLKFMVYLQKENIIDESGMPKERFSAEFPKEGPSILRIQQVVRGDSAAYFCASSPTRGRYNEQFFGPGTRLTVL.

The gene calls are TRBV15 and TRBJ2-5, with TRBD1 matching 8 bases. The V gene's germline CDR1 is LNHNV and CDR2 YYDKDF (reference sequence). The CDR3 sequence is 15 residues long. After removal of 5 bases from V and 2 bases from J, the junction contained 7 bases not matched to a gene. In DNA, the CDR3 is TGTGCCACCAGCCTAAGACAGGGGATACAAGAGACCCAGTACTTC. Protein product: CATSLRQGIQETQYF.

J is TRBJ2-1 and V is TRBV7-3; TRBD2 aligns across 11 bases. J lost 3 bases, V lost 5 bases, and 3 bases had no gene match. This CDR3 spans 15 amino acids. Germline lookup yields CDR1 SGHTA and CDR2 FQGTGA. This CDR3 is CASSPTSGSYNEQFF. The CDR3 DNA follows: TGTGCCAGCAGCCCAACTAGCGGGAGCTACAATGAGCAGTTCTTC.

The CDR3 loop reads CSPLAGDTQYF. CDR3 in DNA: TGCAGCCCCTTAGCGGGAGATACGCAGTATTTT. This rearrangement joins TRBV29-1 to TRBJ2-3, with 7 bases identical to TRBD2. CDR1 is SQVTM, CDR2 ANQGSEA, per germline. The CDR3 is 11 amino acids. Losses at the gene ends were 8 bases for V and 5 bases for J; bases not matched to a gene: 4.

CDR3 in amino acids: CASSLFSGRSYNEQFF. CDR3 coding DNA: TGTGCCAGCAGTCTCTTTAGCGGGAGATCCTACAATGAGCAGTTCTTC. The genes are TRBV27 and TRBJ2-1, with 9 bases identical to TRBD2. The V segment lost 5 bases and the J segment 1 base; nucleotides outside the gene matches: 6. CDR1 and CDR2 (germline): MNHEY, SMNVEV (reference sequence). This CDR3 contains 16 residues.